The 14 T cell receptor beta chains below come from one sample, sequenced in a study of blood T cell repertoires in COVID-19. Clones were read by immunoSEQ multiplex PCR, and TCRdb kept only the in-frame ones, dropping some. Of roughly 150,000 clones in the sample, over 75% were seen once. Sequenced: peripheral blood. These receptors originate from a human donor in a cohort sampled during active COVID-19.

V and J are TRBV6-6 and TRBJ1-4; 8 nucleotides line up with TRBD1. The CDR3 totals 15 residues. V lost 2 bases and J lost 6; bases outside the gene matches: 5. Germline V lookup: CDR1 MNHNY, CDR2 SVGAGI (reference sequence). The CDR3 region is CASSYLTGVDEKLFF. CDR3 in DNA: TGTGCCAGCAGTTACCTGACAGGGGTCGATGAAAAACTGTTTTTT.

This chain joins TRBV6-2 or TRBV6-3 and TRBJ2-1; TRBD2 aligns across 14 bases. V was pared by 5 bases and J by 7 bases, with 7 bases of the junction left unmatched. The CDR3 length is 16 residues. Germline V gene data show CDR1 as MNHEY and CDR2 as SVGEGT. The CDR3 spells CASSPRTSGGPNEQFF. The CDR3 DNA sequence: TGTGCCAGCAGTCCCCGGACTAGCGGGGGGCCAAATGAGCAGTTCTTC.

The chain joins TRBV2 to TRBJ1-1; no reliable D call. Per germline, CDR1 SNHLY and CDR2 FYNNEI. Trimming took 5 bases from V and 6 from J, leaving 13 bases between them. The CDR3 covers 13 residues. The CDR3 loop reads CASSRTGFAEAFF. DNA for the CDR3: TGTGCCAGCAGTCGTACGGGGTTCGCTGAAGCTTTCTTT.

This chain joins TRBV6-6 and TRBJ2-7; D perhaps matches TRBD1 (5 bases). V lost 0 bases and J lost 3, with 9 bases in between. Germline loops: CDR1 MNHNY, CDR2 SVGAGI (reference sequence). CDR3 size: 14 residues. The CDR3 DNA is TGTGCCAGCAGTTACTCGATAGGGGACTACGAGCAGTACTTC. Translation gives CASSYSIGDYEQYF.

The rearrangement uses TRBV19 and TRBJ2-2; possibly TRBD1 for D (6 bases). The CDR3 is 15 residues long. Germline V gene data show CDR1 as LNHDA and CDR2 as SQIVND (reference sequence). V was trimmed by 7 bases and J by 2 bases, leaving 14 bases between them. The CDR3 protein is CASTNGQFNTGELFF. CDR3 coding DNA: TGTGCCAGTACCAACGGACAGTTTAACACCGGGGAGCTGTTTTTT. The whole variable domain, filled in from reference TRBV19 and TRBJ2-2, reads DGGITQSPKYLFRKEGQNVTLSCEQNLNHDAMYWYRQDPGQGLRLIYYSQIVNDFQKGDIAEGYSVSREKKESFPLTVTSAQKNPTAFYLCASTNGQFNTGELFFGEGSRLTVL.

The chain links TRBV9 to TRBJ2-1; 8 nucleotides line up with TRBD2. Per germline, CDR1 SGDLS and CDR2 YYNGEE. The trim removed 3 bases at V and 2 bases at J, leaving 10 bases unmatched. This CDR3 comprises 17 residues. CDR3 sequence: CASSDRKGTRTYNEQFF. As DNA, the CDR3 is TGTGCCAGCAGCGATCGGAAGGGGACTAGGACCTACAATGAGCAGTTCTTC.

As to this clone: The sample contains more than one DNA sequence encoding this CDR3. CDR3 sequence (DNA): TGTGCCAGCAGCTTCTCCGACAGGGGAAACACCATATATTTT. As protein: CASSFSDRGNTIYF. The J gene is TRBJ1-3, the V gene TRBV11-2; tentatively, D is TRBD1 (6 bases). The CDR3 length is 14 residues. The V end lost 3 bases, the J end lost 4 bases, and 10 bases lay between the germline ends. Germline lookup yields CDR1 SGHAT and CDR2 FQNNGV.

This rearrangement joins TRBV7-6 to TRBJ2-1; 12 nucleotides line up with TRBD2. This CDR3 is 17 amino acids long. Germline values: CDR1 SGHVS, CDR2 FNYEAQ. With V trimmed by 5 bases and J by 8 bases, 13 bases remained unmatched. In nucleotides, the CDR3 is TGTGCCAGCAGCGACCCGACTAGCGGGGGTCCTGGGGATGAGCAGTTCTTC. Protein sequence: CASSDPTSGGPGDEQFF. Full variable domain (remainder filled in from reference TRBV7-6 and TRBJ2-1): GAGVSQSPRYKVTKRGQDVALRCDPISGHVSLYWYRQALGQGPEFLTYFNYEAQQDKSGLPNDRFSAERPEGSISTLTIQRTEQRDSAMYRCASSDPTSGGPGDEQFFGPGTRLTVL.

The V gene is TRBV28, the J gene TRBJ1-6; no clear D gene. V was clipped by 4 bases and J by 8 bases, with 15 bases between them. Germline V gene sequence: CDR1 MDHEN, CDR2 SYDVKM. CDR3 length: 15 residues. The CDR3 nucleotides are TGTGCCAGCAGTTCCCCCAGGTTGCAGGATTCACCCCTCCACTTT. Amino acid sequence: CASSSPRLQDSPLHF.

The chain joins TRBV5-1 to TRBJ2-7; D remains ambiguous. Germline-derived CDR1 and CDR2 are SGHRS and YFSETQ. The V end lost 0 bases, the J end lost 2 bases, and 9 bases lay between the germline ends. This CDR3 contains 14 residues. The CDR3 protein is CASSLEHLAYEQYF. CDR3 coding DNA: TGCGCCAGCAGCTTGGAACACCTGGCCTACGAGCAGTACTTC.

The V gene is TRBV4-3, the J gene TRBJ1-1, with D tentatively TRBD1 (5 bases). The CDR3 is 15 residues long. Germline V gene data show CDR1 as LGHNA and CDR2 as YSLEER. Trimming left V 1 base short and J 1 base short, with 10 bases between. The CDR3 spells CASSQAVGGNTEAFF. Written as DNA, the CDR3 is TGCGCCAGCAGCCAAGCGGTCGGGGGGAACACTGAAGCTTTCTTT.

V usage is TRBV4-3 and J usage is TRBJ2-3; weak D call: TRBD2 (5 bases). CDR3 size: 12 residues. CDR1 is LGHNA, CDR2 YSLEER, per germline. Between the trimmed V and J ends, which lost 3 bases and 7 bases, there was a span of 8 bases. CDR3 region: CASSQAGNTQYF. DNA for the CDR3: TGCGCCAGCAGCCAGGCCGGGAATACGCAGTATTTT.

This chain uses TRBV2 with TRBJ2-7; 7 nucleotides align to TRBD2. V shed 0 bases and J 1 base; nucleotides not matched to a gene: 6. Germline V lookup: CDR1 SNHLY, CDR2 FYNNEI. This CDR3 has 16 residues. For the CDR3, the DNA is TGTGCCAGCAGTGAAGCGCACTGGGGGGGTTCCTACGAGCAGTACTTC. Translation gives CASSEAHWGGSYEQYF.

The chain joins TRBV18 to TRBJ1-1; 8 bases align to TRBD1. Per the germline V gene, CDR1 is KGHSH and CDR2 is LQKENI. The V and J ends lost 3 bases and 3 bases, in that order; junction bases with no gene match: 15. The CDR3 sequence is 18 residues long. The CDR3 here is CASSPRGAGGARDTEAFF. The CDR3 coding sequence is TGTGCCAGCTCACCCCGGGGGGCAGGGGGCGCAAGGGACACTGAAGCTTTCTTT. Supplemented by reference TRBV18 and TRBJ1-1, the full variable domain reads NAGVMQNPRHLVRRRGQEARLRCSPMKGHSHVYWYRQLPEEGLKFMVYLQKENIIDESGMPKERFSAEFPKEGPSILRIQQVVRGDSAAYFCASSPRGAGGARDTEAFFGQGTRLTVV.